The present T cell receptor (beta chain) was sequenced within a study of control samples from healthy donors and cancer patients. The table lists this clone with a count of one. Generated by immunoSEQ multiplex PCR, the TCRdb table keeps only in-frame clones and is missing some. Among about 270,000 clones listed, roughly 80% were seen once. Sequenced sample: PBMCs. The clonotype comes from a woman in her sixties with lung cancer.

The CDR3 DNA follows: TGTGCCAGCAGCGTAGCGGGACTAGCGGGAGGTGGCCAAGAGACCCAGTACTTC. This codes for CASSVAGLAGGGQETQYF. The V call is TRBV9, the J call TRBJ2-5, with 15 nucleotides matching TRBD2. This CDR3 is 18 amino acids long. V lost 0 bases to trimming and J lost 1 base; unmatched junction nucleotides: 4. Looked up from germline, CDR1 is SGDLS and CDR2 is YYNGEE.